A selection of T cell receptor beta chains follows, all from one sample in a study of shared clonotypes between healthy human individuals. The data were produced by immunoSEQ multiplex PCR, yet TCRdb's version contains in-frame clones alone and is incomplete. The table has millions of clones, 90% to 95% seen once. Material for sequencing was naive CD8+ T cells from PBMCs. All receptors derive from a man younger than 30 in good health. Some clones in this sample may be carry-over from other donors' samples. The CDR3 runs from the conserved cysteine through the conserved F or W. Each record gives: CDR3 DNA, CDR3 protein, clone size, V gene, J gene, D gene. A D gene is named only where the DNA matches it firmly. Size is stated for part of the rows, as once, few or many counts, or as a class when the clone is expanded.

TGTGCCAGCAGTGCCCTTACAGTGATCGGGTACAATGAGCAGTTCTTC	CASSALTVIGYNEQFF	.	TRBV27	TRBJ2-1	.
TGTGCCAGCAGCCCAGGGGGGGTGAGCGGGAGGTACTACAATGAGCAGTTCTTC	CASSPGGVSGRYYNEQFF	.	TRBV7-9	TRBJ2-1	TRBD2
TGTGCCAGCAGCCTCTCTGCCGTGGGTTTCGTGACCCAGTACTTC	CASSLSAVGFVTQYF	.	TRBV11-2	TRBJ2-5	.
TGCGCCAGCAGCCAAGGGGATTTCGGGCTCTATGGCTACACCTTC	CASSQGDFGLYGYTF	.	TRBV4-1	TRBJ1-2	.
TGCGCCAGCAGCTATGTGGGGGGGAACACCGGGGAGCTGTTTTTT	CASSYVGGNTGELFF	.	TRBV4-1	TRBJ2-2	.
TGCGCCAGCAGCTTGGTGGCCAACCCGGGAGAGCAGTACTTC	CASSLVANPGEQYF	.	TRBV5-1	TRBJ2-7	.
TGTGCCTGGAGTACGCGAGATAAGGGCAGACCTAGCAATCAGCCCCAGCATTTT	CAWSTRDKGRPSNQPQHF	.	TRBV30	TRBJ1-5	.
TGTGCCAGCAGCCAAGAAAACAGGAGGGTAGCCAAAAACATTCAGTACTTC	CASSQENRRVAKNIQYF	.	TRBV4-2	TRBJ2-4	.
TGTGCCAGCATGCTTCGTGCTGGAAATATAGATGAGCAGTTCTTC	CASMLRAGNIDEQFF	.	TRBV7-9	TRBJ2-1	.
TGTGCCAGCAGTTACCGGGACAACAACTACGAGCAGTACTTC	CASSYRDNNYEQYF	.	TRBV6-5	TRBJ2-7	.
TGTGCCAGCAGCCCAAGCTGGACAGGATTTGCCTACGAGCAGTACTTC	CASSPSWTGFAYEQYF	once	TRBV5-4	TRBJ2-7	TRBD1
TGTGCCAGCAGTTTAACGGGGGTATCCGGGGAGCTGTTTTTT	CASSLTGVSGELFF	once	TRBV27	TRBJ2-2	.
TGTGCCAGCAGCTTAGGGTTTGGTGTGAACACTGAAGCTTTCTTT	CASSLGFGVNTEAFF	.	TRBV7-9	TRBJ1-1	.
TGTGCCAGCAGTGAGGCGAACAGGGGGCCCCACGAGCAGTACTTC	CASSEANRGPHEQYF	.	TRBV2	TRBJ2-7	TRBD1
TGTGCCAGCAGTTTAAGGGGGACAGGGGGCTCCTACGAGCAGTACTTC	CASSLRGTGGSYEQYF	.	TRBV28	TRBJ2-7	TRBD1
TGTGCCAGCAGTTTCTCCTCAGGGCCCCTCTCCTACGAGCAGTACTTC	CASSFSSGPLSYEQYF	.	TRBV27	TRBJ2-7	.
TGTGCCAGCAGCCCGAGGCTGGACAGGGCACCCAAGTATGGCTACACCTTC	CASSPRLDRAPKYGYTF	.	TRBV5-5	TRBJ1-2	TRBD1
TGTGCCAGCAGTGACCCTGGGACCGTGACTGAATATCAGCCCCAGCATTTT	CASSDPGTVTEYQPQHF	.	TRBV25-1	TRBJ1-5	.